The T cell receptor (beta chain) under discussion was sequenced for a study of T cell responses to AZD1222 COVID-19 vaccine. Across the study: Second-dose schedules of about 4 or about 12 weeks were combined. Findings and limits, study-wide: Targets within unmutated variant regions were reportedly found for nearly half of spike-specific TCRs.

Germline lookup yields CDR1 MDHEN and CDR2 SYDVKM. V trimming: 8 bases; J trimming: 1 base; junction bases outside the gene matches: 4. The CDR3 covers 13 residues. With respect to this clone: The antigen is undetermined.

The method was immunoSEQ multiplex PCR; TCRdb's version includes in-frame clones alone and lacks a portion of them. The sample holds over 100,000 clones, approximately 88% seen once. The starting material was peripheral blood, obtained on day 0 of AZD1222 vaccination. The V and J genes are TRBV28 and TRBJ1-2, with 7 bases lining up with TRBD1. The receptor's source is an adult in good health. CDR3 residues: CASLTGINYGYTF. Here the CDR3 DNA reads TGTGCCAGCCTGACAGGGATTAACTATGGCTACACCTTC.